This T cell receptor beta chain derives from a study of blood T cells in healthy people across ages. This clonotype was detected ten times or more. Then a second PCR, running roughly 7 to 11 cycles, was carried out with a sample-barcoded 5' primer and a J-beta primer mix. TCRdb redid the calling of the 5' RACE reads with MiXCR, one entry per CDR3 protein. Among around 650,000 distinct CDR3 sequences listed, 32% were seen once. This clonotype was sampled from a woman aged 80 or older in good health. Material: blood.

CDR3 sequence: CASSTRGGDRRTDTQYF. CDR3 DNA sequence: TGTGCCAGCAGCACGAGGGGAGGTGACAGGCGCACAGATACGCAGTATTTT. The chain couples TRBV21-1 to TRBJ2-3; the table names TRBD1, a call not compared with the DNA. TRBV21-1 is recorded as a pseudogene. The CDR3 spans 17 residues.